This T cell receptor (beta chain) emerged from a study of T cells in Graves' hyperthyroidism and ophthalmopathy. This clonotype turned up a few times. Its matching antigen is unknown. Each diagnosis was grounded in clinical symptoms, serum thyroxine and TRAb, thyroid ultrasound, and orbital computed tomography. Authors of the study amplified TCR beta CDR3 regions from RNA transcripts. The TCR CDR3 was amplified in a first-round RT-PCR using the HTBI primer set. MiXCR was run by TCRdb on the multiplex PCR reads, yielding one entry per CDR3 protein. The table records more than 500,000 distinct CDR3 sequences, roughly 50% of them present only once. V was pared by 5 bases and J by 11 bases, with 1 base between. This CDR3 region has 8 residues. The study's findings and limits: Most clonotypes that expanded in the thyroid above 0.001 also showed up in blood. Ophthalmopathy cases were set apart from stable hyperthyroidism by a 13 V-J model.

This clonotype originated in an adult woman with Graves' disease, either hyperthyroidism or ophthalmopathy (not recorded which). The gene calls are TRBV12-3 or TRBV12-4 and TRBJ1-5; D unclear. Sequenced input: peripheral blood or thyroid tissue (not recorded which). DNA for the CDR3: TGTGCCAGCAGTGCCCAGCATTTT. This gives the protein CASSAQHF.